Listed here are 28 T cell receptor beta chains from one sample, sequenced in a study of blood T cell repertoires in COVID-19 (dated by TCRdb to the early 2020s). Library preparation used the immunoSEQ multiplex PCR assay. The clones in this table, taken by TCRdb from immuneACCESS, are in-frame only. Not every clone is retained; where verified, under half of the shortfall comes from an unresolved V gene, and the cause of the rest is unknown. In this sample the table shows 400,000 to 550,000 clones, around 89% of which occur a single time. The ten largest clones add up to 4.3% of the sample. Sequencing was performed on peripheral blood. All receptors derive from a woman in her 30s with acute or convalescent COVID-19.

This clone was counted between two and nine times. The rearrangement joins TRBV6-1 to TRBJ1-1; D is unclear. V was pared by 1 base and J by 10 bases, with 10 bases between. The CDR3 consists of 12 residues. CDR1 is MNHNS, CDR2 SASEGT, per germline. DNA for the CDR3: TGTGCCAGCAGTGAAGATTCTTATCGAGCTTTCTTT. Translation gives CASSEDSYRAFF.

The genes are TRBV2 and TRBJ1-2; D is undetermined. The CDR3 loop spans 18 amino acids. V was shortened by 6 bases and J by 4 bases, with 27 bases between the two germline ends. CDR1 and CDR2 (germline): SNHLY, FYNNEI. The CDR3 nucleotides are TGTGCCAGCAGGAGGTTCTGGAGCCCTCTAGGTTTCACCTATGGCTACACCTTC. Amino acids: CASRRFWSPLGFTYGYTF.

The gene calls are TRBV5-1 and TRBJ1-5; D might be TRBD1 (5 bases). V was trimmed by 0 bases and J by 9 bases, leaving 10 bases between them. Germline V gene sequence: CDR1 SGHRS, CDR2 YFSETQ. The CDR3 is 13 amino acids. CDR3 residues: CASSLDSGRPQHF. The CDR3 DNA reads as TGCGCCAGCAGCTTGGACTCAGGGCGGCCCCAGCATTTT.

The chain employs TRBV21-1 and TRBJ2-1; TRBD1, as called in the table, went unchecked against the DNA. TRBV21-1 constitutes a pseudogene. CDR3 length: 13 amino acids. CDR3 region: CASSTKMTGEQFF. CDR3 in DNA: TGTGCCAGCAGCACGAAAATGACAGGCGAGCAGTTCTTC.

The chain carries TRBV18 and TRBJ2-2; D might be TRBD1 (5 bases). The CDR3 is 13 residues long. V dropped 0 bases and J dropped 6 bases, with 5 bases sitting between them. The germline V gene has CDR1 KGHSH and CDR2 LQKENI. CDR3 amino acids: CASSPPGPGELFF. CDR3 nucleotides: TGTGCCAGCTCACCACCGGGGCCCGGGGAGCTGTTTTTT.

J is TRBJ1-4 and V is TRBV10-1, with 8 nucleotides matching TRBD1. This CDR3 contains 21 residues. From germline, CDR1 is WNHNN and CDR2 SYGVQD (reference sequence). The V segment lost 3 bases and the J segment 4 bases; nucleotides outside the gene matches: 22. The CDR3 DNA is TGCGCCAGCAGTGAAAAACGGGTGGGTCAGGGGGCTCTAAGCATTAATGAAAAACTGTTTTTT. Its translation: CASSEKRVGQGALSINEKLFF.

This chain's CDR3 is CASSLGGFDEQYF. In DNA form, the CDR3 reads TGTGCCAGCAGTTTAGGGGGCTTCGACGAGCAGTACTTC. The rearrangement joins TRBV12-3 or TRBV12-4 to TRBJ2-7; TRBD1 might be the D (5 bases). The CDR3 loop spans 13 amino acids. Trimming shortened V by 1 base and J by 5 bases, and 9 bases separated the two germline ends.

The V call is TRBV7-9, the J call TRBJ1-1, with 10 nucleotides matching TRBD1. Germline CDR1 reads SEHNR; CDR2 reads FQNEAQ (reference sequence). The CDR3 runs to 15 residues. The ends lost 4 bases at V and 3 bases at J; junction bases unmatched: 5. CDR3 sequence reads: CASSYGQGDYTEAFF. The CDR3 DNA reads TGTGCCAGCAGCTACGGACAGGGGGACTACACTGAAGCTTTCTTT.

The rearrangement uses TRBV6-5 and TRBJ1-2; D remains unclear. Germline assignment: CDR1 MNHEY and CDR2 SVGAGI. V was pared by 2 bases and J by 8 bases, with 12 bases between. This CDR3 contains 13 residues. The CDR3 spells CASSYPGAGGYTF. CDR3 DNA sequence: TGTGCCAGCAGTTACCCGGGAGCCGGGGGCTACACCTTC.

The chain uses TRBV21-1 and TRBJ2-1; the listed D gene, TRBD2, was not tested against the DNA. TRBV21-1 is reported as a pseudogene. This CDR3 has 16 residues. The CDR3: CANVRERGRSYNEQFF. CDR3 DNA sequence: TGTGCCAACGTTAGGGAGCGGGGGCGCTCCTACAATGAGCAGTTCTTC.

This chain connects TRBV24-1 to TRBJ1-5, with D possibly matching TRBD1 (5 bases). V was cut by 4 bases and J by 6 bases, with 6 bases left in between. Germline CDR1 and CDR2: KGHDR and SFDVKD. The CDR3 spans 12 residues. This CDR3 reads CATSDGGQPQHF. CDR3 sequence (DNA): TGTGCCACCAGTGACGGGGGTCAGCCCCAGCATTTT.

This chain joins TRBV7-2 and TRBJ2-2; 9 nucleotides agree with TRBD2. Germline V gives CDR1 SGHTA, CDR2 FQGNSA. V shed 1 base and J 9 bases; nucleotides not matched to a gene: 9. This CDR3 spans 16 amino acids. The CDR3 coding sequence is TGTGCCAGCAGCTTAGTGAAGCTAGCGGGGCTTCGGGAGCTGTTTTTT. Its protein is CASSLVKLAGLRELFF.

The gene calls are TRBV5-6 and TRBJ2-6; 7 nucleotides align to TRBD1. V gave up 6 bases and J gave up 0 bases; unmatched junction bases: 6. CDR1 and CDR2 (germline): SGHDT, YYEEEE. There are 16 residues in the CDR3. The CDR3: CASIGQAYSGANVLTF. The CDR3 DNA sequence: TGTGCCAGCATCGGACAGGCTTACTCTGGGGCCAACGTCCTGACTTTC.

The CDR3 region is CASSLGGREEQPQHF. CDR3 in DNA: TGTGCCAGCAGCTTAGGGGGCCGAGAGGAACAGCCCCAGCATTTT. The chain links TRBV28 to TRBJ1-5; 7 bases match TRBD1. The CDR3 consists of 15 residues. The V gene end was trimmed by 6 bases and the J gene end by 7 bases; junction bases not matched to a gene: 12. CDR1 and CDR2 from the germline V gene are MDHEN and SYDVKM.

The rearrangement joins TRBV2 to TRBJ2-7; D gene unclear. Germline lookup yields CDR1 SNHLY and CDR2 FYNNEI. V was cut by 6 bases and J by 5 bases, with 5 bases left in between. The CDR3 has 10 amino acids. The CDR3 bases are TGTGCCAGCAGGAGTAACGAGCAGTACTTC. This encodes CASRSNEQYF.

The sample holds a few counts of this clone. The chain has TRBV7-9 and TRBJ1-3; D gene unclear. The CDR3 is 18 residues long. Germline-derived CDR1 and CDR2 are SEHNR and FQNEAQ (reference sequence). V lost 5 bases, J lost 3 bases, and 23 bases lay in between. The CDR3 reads CASSHWAHYLDYGNTIYF. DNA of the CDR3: TGTGCCAGCAGCCACTGGGCACACTATCTGGACTATGGAAACACCATATATTTT. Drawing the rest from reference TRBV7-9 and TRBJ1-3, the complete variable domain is DTGVSQNPRHKITKRGQNVTFRCDPISEHNRLYWYRQTLGQGPEFLTYFQNEAQLEKSRLLSDRFSAERPKGSFSTLEIQRTEQGDSAMYLCASSHWAHYLDYGNTIYFGEGSWLTVV.

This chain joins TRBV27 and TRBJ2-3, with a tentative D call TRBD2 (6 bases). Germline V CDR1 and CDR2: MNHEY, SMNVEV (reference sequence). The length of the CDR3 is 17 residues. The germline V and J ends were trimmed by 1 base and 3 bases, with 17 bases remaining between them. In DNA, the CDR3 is TGTGCCAGCAGTTTATTGCTGCTTAAAGGGAGGACAGATACGCAGTATTTT. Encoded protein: CASSLLLLKGRTDTQYF.

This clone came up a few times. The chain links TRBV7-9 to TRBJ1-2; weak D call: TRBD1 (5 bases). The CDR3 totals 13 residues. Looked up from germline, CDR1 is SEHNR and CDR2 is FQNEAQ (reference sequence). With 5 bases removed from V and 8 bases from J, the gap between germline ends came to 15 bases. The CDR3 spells CASSTFSREGYTF. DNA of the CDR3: TGTGCCAGCAGCACTTTTTCCAGGGAAGGCTACACCTTC.

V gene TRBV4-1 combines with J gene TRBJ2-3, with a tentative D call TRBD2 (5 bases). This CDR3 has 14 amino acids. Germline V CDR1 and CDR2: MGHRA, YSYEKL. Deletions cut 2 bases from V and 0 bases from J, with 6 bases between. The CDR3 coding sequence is TGCGCCAGCAGCCAACTAGCAAGCACAGATACGCAGTATTTT. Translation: CASSQLASTDTQYF.

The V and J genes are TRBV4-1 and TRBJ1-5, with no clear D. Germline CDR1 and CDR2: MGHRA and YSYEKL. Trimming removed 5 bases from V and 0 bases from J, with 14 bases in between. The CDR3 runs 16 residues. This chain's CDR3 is CASSGASAHSNQPQHF. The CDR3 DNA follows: TGCGCCAGCAGCGGTGCCAGTGCTCATAGCAATCAGCCCCAGCATTTT.

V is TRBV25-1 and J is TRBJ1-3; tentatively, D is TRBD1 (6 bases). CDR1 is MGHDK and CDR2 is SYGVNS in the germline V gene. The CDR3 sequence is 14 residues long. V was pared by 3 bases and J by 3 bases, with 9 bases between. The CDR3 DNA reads TGTGCCAGCAGTGATGCCAGGGGTGGAAACACCATATATTTT. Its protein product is CASSDARGGNTIYF.

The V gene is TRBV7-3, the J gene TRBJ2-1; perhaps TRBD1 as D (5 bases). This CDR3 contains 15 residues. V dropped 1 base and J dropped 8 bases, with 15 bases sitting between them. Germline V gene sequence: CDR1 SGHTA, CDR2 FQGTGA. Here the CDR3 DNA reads TGTGCCAGCAGCTTAATGGGGCAGCCCAGGCATGAGCAGTTCTTC. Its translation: CASSLMGQPRHEQFF.

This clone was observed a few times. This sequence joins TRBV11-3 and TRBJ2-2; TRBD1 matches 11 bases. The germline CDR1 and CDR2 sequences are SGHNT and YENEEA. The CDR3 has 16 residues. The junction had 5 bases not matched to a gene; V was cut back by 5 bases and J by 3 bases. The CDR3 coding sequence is TGTGCCAGCAGCCCTAGGGACAGGGGGTACACCGGGGAGCTGTTTTTT. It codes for CASSPRDRGYTGELFF.

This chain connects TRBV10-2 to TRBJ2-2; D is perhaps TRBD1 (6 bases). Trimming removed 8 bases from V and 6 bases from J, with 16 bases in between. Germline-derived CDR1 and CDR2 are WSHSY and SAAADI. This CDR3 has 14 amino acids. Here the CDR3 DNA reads TGCGCCAGCCAGAGGGGGATTATTGCCGGGGAGCTGTTTTTT. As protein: CASQRGIIAGELFF.

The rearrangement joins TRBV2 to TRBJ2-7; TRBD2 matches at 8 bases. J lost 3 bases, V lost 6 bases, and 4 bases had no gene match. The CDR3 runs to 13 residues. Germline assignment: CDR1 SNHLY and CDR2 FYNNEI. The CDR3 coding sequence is TGTGCCAGCAGCCTAGCGGGTTACTACGAGCAGTACTTC. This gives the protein CASSLAGYYEQYF.

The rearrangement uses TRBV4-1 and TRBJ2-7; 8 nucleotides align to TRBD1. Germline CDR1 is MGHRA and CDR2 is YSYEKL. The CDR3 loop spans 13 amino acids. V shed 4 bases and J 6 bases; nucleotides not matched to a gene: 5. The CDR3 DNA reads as TGCGCCAGCAGCCGACGGACAGGGCCCGAGCAGTACTTC. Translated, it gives CASSRRTGPEQYF.

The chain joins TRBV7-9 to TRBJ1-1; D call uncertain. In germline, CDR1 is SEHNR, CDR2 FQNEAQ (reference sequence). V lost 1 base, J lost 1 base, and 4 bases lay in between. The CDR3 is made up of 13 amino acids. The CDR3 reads CASSLGRNTEAFF. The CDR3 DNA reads TGTGCCAGCAGCTTAGGCAGGAACACTGAAGCTTTCTTT.

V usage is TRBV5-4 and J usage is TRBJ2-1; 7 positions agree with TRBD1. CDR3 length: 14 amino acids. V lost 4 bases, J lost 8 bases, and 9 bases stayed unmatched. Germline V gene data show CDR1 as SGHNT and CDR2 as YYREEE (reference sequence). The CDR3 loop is CASSTPTGDDEQFF. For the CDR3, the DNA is TGTGCCAGCAGCACACCAACAGGGGACGATGAGCAGTTCTTC.